The next 16 T cell receptor beta chains were all read from a single sample in a study of a mutant IDH1 vaccine in newly diagnosed glioma. As to time point: baseline, week 1 (first vaccination visit). Treatment defined: pre-vaccination baseline after standard-of-care therapy. Generated by immunoSEQ multiplex PCR, the TCRdb table keeps only in-frame clones and is missing some. The sample holds under 90,000 clones; approximately 79% are singletons and the top ten take more than 6.5%. Sample: PBMCs, taken from a glioma patient treated with radiotherapy, temozolomide or both. The receptors shown here come from a man over 45 with glioma.

This clone was seen many times. The rearrangement links TRBV7-9 to TRBJ1-5, with TRBD1 as a possible D gene (6 bases). The CDR3 sequence is 14 residues long. Trimming took 5 bases from V and 4 from J, leaving 12 bases between them. The germline CDR1 and CDR2 sequences are SEHNR and FQNEAQ (reference sequence). The CDR3 is CASSPGGGNQPQHF. CDR3 DNA sequence: TGTGCCAGCAGCCCGGGAGGGGGTAATCAGCCCCAGCATTTT.

This clone was recorded a few times. This chain uses TRBV7-2 with TRBJ2-7; unclear D gene. V lost 3 bases, J lost 6 bases, and 12 bases lay in between. CDR3 length: 13 amino acids. Germline V gene sequence: CDR1 SGHTA, CDR2 FQGNSA. CDR3 residues: CASSFGPRGEQYF. The CDR3 DNA reads as TGTGCCAGCAGCTTCGGGCCTCGCGGCGAGCAGTACTTC.

J is TRBJ2-2 and V is TRBV6-5; 8 bases are shared with TRBD1. The CDR3 runs to 15 residues. Germline assignment: CDR1 MNHEY and CDR2 SVGAGI. V lost 3 bases to trimming and J lost 1 base; unmatched junction nucleotides: 1. The CDR3, as DNA: TGTGCCAGCAGTTATGGGACAGGGAACACCGGGGAGCTGTTTTTT. Translating it yields CASSYGTGNTGELFF.

The gene calls are TRBV7-8 and TRBJ1-5; D is perhaps TRBD1 (6 bases). The germline V gene has CDR1 SGHVS and CDR2 FQNEAQ. This CDR3 spans 15 amino acids. The V and J ends lost 0 bases and 6 bases respectively, with 12 bases between them. In DNA form, the CDR3 reads TGTGCCAGCAGCTTAGCTGACAGGAATCGTCAGCCCCAGCATTTT. It translates to CASSLADRNRQPQHF.

The chain couples TRBV27 to TRBJ1-5; TRBD1 aligns across 7 bases. The trim removed 5 bases at V and 2 bases at J, leaving 3 bases unmatched. The CDR3 contains 14 residues. Germline assignment: CDR1 MNHEY and CDR2 SMNVEV (reference sequence). CDR3 nucleotide sequence: TGTGCCAGCAGTGCCGACAGGGGCAATCAGCCCCAGCATTTT. Protein product: CASSADRGNQPQHF.

This clone was picked up one time. The chain recombines TRBV2 with TRBJ2-3; 10 nucleotides agree with TRBD1. Germline V lookup: CDR1 SNHLY, CDR2 FYNNEI. J lost 8 bases, V lost 6 bases, and 11 bases had no gene match. This CDR3 contains 15 residues. CDR3 sequence: CASRDVGQGLTTQYF. CDR3 sequence (DNA): TGTGCCAGCAGGGATGTGGGACAGGGGCTTACTACGCAGTATTTT.

V gene TRBV6-1 combines with J gene TRBJ1-1; D possibly corresponds to TRBD1 (6 bases). This CDR3 has 15 amino acids. The V and J ends lost 10 bases and 4 bases respectively, with 22 bases between them. The germline V gene encodes CDR1 MNHNS and CDR2 SASEGT. This CDR3 is CAILGQIGVSTEAFF. As DNA, the CDR3 is TGTGCCATTCTCGGACAGATCGGGGTGAGCACTGAAGCTTTCTTT.

J is TRBJ1-1 and V is TRBV29-1, with TRBD1 matching over 7 bases. J lost 3 bases, V lost 8 bases, and 3 bases had no gene match. CDR1 is SQVTM and CDR2 is ANQGSEA in the germline V gene. The CDR3 has 11 residues. Here the CDR3 reads CSPGTDTEAFF. CDR3 nucleotide sequence: TGCAGCCCCGGGACAGACACTGAAGCTTTCTTT.

This clone was seen a single time. V is TRBV27 and J is TRBJ2-2; D is unresolved. The CDR3 runs to 15 residues. Germline lookup yields CDR1 MNHEY and CDR2 SMNVEV (reference sequence). V lost 7 bases and J 1 base, leaving 13 bases between the germline ends. The CDR3 DNA reads as TGTGCCAGCACCCTCACCCGTAGGAACACCGGGGAGCTGTTTTTT. It yields the protein CASTLTRRNTGELFF.

V and J are TRBV6-5 and TRBJ1-3; D unclear. Trimming removed 2 bases from V and 4 bases from J, with 9 bases in between. Germline V lookup: CDR1 MNHEY, CDR2 SVGAGI. The CDR3 covers 14 residues. DNA of the CDR3: TGTGCCAGCAGTTACGGAGGGATGGGAAACACCATATATTTT. Protein product: CASSYGGMGNTIYF.

This CDR3 is CASGPGQSNQPQHF. The CDR3 region has the DNA TGTGCCAGCGGACCGGGACAGAGTAATCAGCCCCAGCATTTT. This chain uses TRBV2 with TRBJ1-5; 7 nucleotides align to TRBD1. CDR1 and CDR2 (germline): SNHLY, FYNNEI. The CDR3 runs to 14 residues. The trim removed 8 bases at V and 4 bases at J, leaving 8 bases unmatched.

V usage is TRBV7-2 and J usage is TRBJ2-7, with 8 bases that match TRBD1. This CDR3 is 13 amino acids long. Germline trimming cut 5 bases from V and 3 bases from J; bases unmatched to any gene: 3. Germline V gene data show CDR1 as SGHTA and CDR2 as FQGNSA. The CDR3 nucleotides are TGTGCCAGCAGCCCCGACAGGGGCTACGAGCAGTACTTC. Residues: CASSPDRGYEQYF. Based on the CDR3 plus reference TRBV7-2 and TRBJ2-7, the full variable domain is GAGVSQSPSNKVTEKGKDVELRCDPISGHTALYWYRQSLGQGLEFLIYFQGNSAPDKSGLPSDRFSAERTGGSVSTLTIQRTQQEDSAVYLCASSPDRGYEQYFGPGTRLTVT.

This chain connects TRBV4-2 to TRBJ2-1, with D tentatively TRBD2 (5 bases). The germline gives CDR1 LGHNA, CDR2 YNFKEQ. V was trimmed by 8 bases and J by 7 bases, leaving 21 bases between them. This CDR3 has 15 residues. Here the CDR3 DNA reads TGTGCCAGCGAACGAACGTCTGGCGGGCGAAATGAGCAGTTCTTC. As protein: CASERTSGGRNEQFF.

This sequence joins TRBV4-1 and TRBJ1-2; D uncertain. The germline gives CDR1 MGHRA, CDR2 YSYEKL. CDR3 length: 12 amino acids. Trimming shortened V by 0 bases and J by 9 bases, and 8 bases separated the two germline ends. The CDR3 nucleotides are TGCGCCAGCAGCCAAGATGTAGGACGCTACACCTTC. This encodes CASSQDVGRYTF.

The chain employs TRBV20-1 and TRBJ2-7; TRBD1 or TRBD2 may be the D gene (6 bases each). CDR3 length equals 11 residues. Germline assignment: CDR1 DFQATT and CDR2 SNEGSKA (reference sequence). Trimming pared 6 bases from V and 6 bases from J, leaving 12 bases between. The CDR3 protein is CSARWGAEQYF. In DNA, the CDR3 is TGCAGTGCAAGGTGGGGGGCCGAGCAGTACTTC.

CDR3 DNA sequence: TGTGCCAGCAGCGCGGACAGGGGGAAGAACACTGAAGCTTTCTTT. Amino acid sequence: CASSADRGKNTEAFF. The chain has TRBV5-6 and TRBJ1-1; 10 bases align to TRBD1. The length of the CDR3 is 15 residues. The ends lost 4 bases at V and 1 base at J; junction bases unmatched: 4. CDR1 and CDR2 from the germline V gene are SGHDT and YYEEEE.